The 8 T cell receptor beta chains below were found in one sample sequenced in a study of cytomegalovirus exposure and HLA in healthy donors. The PCR ran on 60 Vbeta and 13 Jbeta primers. The protocol was immunoSEQ multiplex PCR, while the TCRdb copy is restricted to in-frame clones and leaves out a portion. Here the sample spans about 74,000 clones, 72% being singletons. The sequenced sample consisted of PBMCs. These receptors came from a woman aged 35 to 49 in good health and CMV-seropositive.

This chain joins TRBV30 and TRBJ1-1; D gene uncertain. V lost 3 bases, J lost 2 bases, and 22 bases lay in between. Germline-derived CDR1 and CDR2 are GTSNPN and SVGIG (reference sequence). The CDR3 contains 17 residues. CDR3 sequence (DNA): TGTGCCTGGAGGCGATCGGAGGTGACCTTGGGAAACACTGAAGCTTTCTTT. This gives the protein CAWRRSEVTLGNTEAFF.

This clone was seen only a few times. The rearrangement uses TRBV19 and TRBJ1-5; weak D call: TRBD1 (6 bases). CDR1 and CDR2 from the germline V gene are LNHDA and SQIVND (reference sequence). This CDR3 has 16 amino acids. Trimming shortened V by 2 bases and J by 3 bases, and 14 bases separated the two germline ends. CDR3 DNA: TGTGCCAGTAGTATAATCTCTGGGACATTCAATCAGCCCCAGCATTTT. Residues: CASSIISGTFNQPQHF.

The V call is TRBV27, the J call TRBJ1-6; D is undetermined. This CDR3 has 13 residues. V was shortened by 6 bases and J by 8 bases, with 11 bases between the two germline ends. CDR1 MNHEY and CDR2 SMNVEV come from the germline V gene (reference sequence). The CDR3 nucleotides read TGTGCCAGCAGAGCCTATTCCGATTCACCCCTCCACTTT. The encoded protein is CASRAYSDSPLHF.

V and J are TRBV5-1 and TRBJ1-1; the match to TRBD1 covers 8 bases. Germline CDR1 reads SGHRS; CDR2 reads YFSETQ. The CDR3 sequence is 15 residues long. The J segment lost 0 bases and the V segment lost 4 bases, leaving 5 bases of the junction unmatched. The CDR3 DNA reads TGCGCCAGCAGCCACAGACAGGGGATGAACACTGAAGCTTTCTTT. Its translation is CASSHRQGMNTEAFF.

The chain uses TRBV2 and TRBJ2-3; 9 bases agree with TRBD1. This CDR3 is 15 amino acids long. V gave up 3 bases and J gave up 3 bases; unmatched junction bases: 4. The V gene's germline CDR1 is SNHLY and CDR2 FYNNEI. CDR3 sequence: CASSDPGTGTDTQYF. The CDR3 DNA sequence: TGTGCCAGCAGTGATCCCGGGACAGGGACAGATACGCAGTATTTT.

J is TRBJ2-5 and V is TRBV2, with 15 bases that match TRBD2. V shed 6 bases, J shed 5 bases, and the junction held 4 bases outside the gene matches. Per the germline V gene, CDR1 is SNHLY and CDR2 is FYNNEI. The CDR3 runs 15 residues. The CDR3 coding sequence is TGTGCCAGCAGGGGGACTAGCGGGAGGAGGGAGACCCAGTACTTC. Protein sequence: CASRGTSGRRETQYF.

Sample share makes this clone medium-sized. V gene TRBV6-1 combines with J gene TRBJ2-7; D remains unclear. Looked up from germline, CDR1 is MNHNS and CDR2 is SASEGT. With 5 bases removed from V and 3 bases from J, the gap between germline ends came to 5 bases. The CDR3 has 11 amino acids. CDR3 sequence reads: CASSYIYEQYF. The CDR3 nucleotides are TGTGCCAGCAGTTATATCTACGAGCAGTACTTC.

The V call is TRBV18, the J call TRBJ2-6, with D hard to call. Trimming shortened V by 4 bases and J by 0 bases, and 10 bases separated the two germline ends. CDR3 length equals 16 residues. CDR1 and CDR2 (germline): KGHSH, LQKENI. CDR3 nucleotide sequence: TGTGCCAGCTCACGCGTAGTCGTCTCTGGGGCCAACGTCCTGACTTTC. Protein: CASSRVVVSGANVLTF.